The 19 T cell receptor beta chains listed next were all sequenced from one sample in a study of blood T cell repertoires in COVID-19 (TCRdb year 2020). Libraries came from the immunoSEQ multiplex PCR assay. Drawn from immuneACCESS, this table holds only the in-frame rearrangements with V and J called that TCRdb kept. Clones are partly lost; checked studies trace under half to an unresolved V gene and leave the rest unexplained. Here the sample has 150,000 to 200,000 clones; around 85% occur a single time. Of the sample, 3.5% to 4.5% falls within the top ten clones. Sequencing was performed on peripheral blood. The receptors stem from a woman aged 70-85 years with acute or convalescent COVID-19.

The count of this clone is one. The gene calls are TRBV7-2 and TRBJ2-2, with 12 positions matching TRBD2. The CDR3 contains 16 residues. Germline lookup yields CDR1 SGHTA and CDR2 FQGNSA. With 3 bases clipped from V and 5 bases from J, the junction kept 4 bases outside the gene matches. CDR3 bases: TGTGCCAGCAGCTTTAGGCTAGCGGGAGGGACCGGGGAGCTGTTTTTT. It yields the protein CASSFRLAGGTGELFF.

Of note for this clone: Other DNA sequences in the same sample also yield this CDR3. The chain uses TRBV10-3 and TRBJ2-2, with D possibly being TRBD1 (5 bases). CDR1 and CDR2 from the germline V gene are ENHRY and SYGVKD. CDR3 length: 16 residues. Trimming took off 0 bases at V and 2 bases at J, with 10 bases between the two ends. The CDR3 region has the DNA TGTGCCATCAGTGAGTCCGGGCAGGGAAACACCGGGGAGCTGTTTTTT. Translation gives CAISESGQGNTGELFF.

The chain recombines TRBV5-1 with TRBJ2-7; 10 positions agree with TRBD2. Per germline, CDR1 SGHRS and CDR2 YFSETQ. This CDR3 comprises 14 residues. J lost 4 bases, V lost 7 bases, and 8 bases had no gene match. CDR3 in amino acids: CASQRTSGVYEQYF. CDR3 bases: TGCGCCAGCCAAAGGACTAGCGGAGTTTACGAGCAGTACTTC.

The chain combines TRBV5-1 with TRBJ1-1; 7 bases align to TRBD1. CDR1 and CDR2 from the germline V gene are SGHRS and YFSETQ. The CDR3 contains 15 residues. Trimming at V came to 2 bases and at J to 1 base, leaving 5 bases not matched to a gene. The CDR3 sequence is CASSLAGTANTEAFF. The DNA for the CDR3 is TGCGCCAGCAGCTTAGCCGGGACAGCGAACACTGAAGCTTTCTTT.

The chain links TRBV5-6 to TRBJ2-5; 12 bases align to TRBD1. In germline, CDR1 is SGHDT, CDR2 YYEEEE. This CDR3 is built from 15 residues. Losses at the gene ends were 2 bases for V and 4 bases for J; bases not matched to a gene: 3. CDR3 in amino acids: CASSLRDRGRETQYF. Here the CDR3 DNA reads TGTGCCAGCAGCTTAAGGGACAGGGGGCGAGAGACCCAGTACTTC.

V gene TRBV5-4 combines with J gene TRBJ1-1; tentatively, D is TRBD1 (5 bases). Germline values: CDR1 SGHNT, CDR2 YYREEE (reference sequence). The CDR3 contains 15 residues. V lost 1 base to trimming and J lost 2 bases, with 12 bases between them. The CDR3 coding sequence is TGTGCCAGCAGCTTGACTTTGGACACCAACACTGAAGCTTTCTTT. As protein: CASSLTLDTNTEAFF.

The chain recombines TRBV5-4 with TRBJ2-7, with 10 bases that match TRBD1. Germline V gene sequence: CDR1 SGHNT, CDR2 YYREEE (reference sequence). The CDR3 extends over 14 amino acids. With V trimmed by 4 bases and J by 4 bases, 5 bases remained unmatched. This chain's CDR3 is CASSTGTGVYEQYF. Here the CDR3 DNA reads TGTGCCAGCAGCACCGGGACAGGGGTGTACGAGCAGTACTTC.

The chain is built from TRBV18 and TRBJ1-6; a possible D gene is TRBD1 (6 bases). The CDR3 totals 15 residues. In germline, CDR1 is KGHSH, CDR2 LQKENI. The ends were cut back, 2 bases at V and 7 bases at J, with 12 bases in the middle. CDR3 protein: CASSPRSGANSPLHF. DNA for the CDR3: TGTGCCAGCTCACCAAGGTCAGGGGCCAATTCACCCCTCCACTTT.

In DNA, the CDR3 is TGTGCCAGCAGTACCGGGACAGGGGTTTCACCCCTCCACTTT. This encodes CASSTGTGVSPLHF. The V gene is TRBV2, the J gene TRBJ1-6, with 10 bases identical to TRBD1. The germline V gene has CDR1 SNHLY and CDR2 FYNNEI. With V trimmed by 5 bases and J by 9 bases, 4 bases remained unmatched. This CDR3 is built from 14 residues. Full variable domain (remainder filled in from reference TRBV2 and TRBJ1-6): EPEVTQTPSHQVTQMGQEVILRCVPISNHLYFYWYRQILGQKVEFLVSFYNNEISEKSEIFDDQFSVERPDGSNFTLKIRSTKLEDSAMYFCASSTGTGVSPLHFGNGTRLTVT.

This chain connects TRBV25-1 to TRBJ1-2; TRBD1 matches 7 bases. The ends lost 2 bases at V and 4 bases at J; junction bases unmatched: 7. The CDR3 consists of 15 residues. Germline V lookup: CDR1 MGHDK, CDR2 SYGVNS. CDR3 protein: CASSEPGQRTYGYTF. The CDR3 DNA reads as TGTGCCAGCAGTGAACCGGGACAGCGCACCTATGGCTACACCTTC.

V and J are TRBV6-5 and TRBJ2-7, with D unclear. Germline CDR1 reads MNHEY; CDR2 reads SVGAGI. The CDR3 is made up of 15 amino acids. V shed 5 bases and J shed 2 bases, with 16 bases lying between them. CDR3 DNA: TGTGCCAGCAGTAAACCGAGTCTGTCCCCCTACGAGCAGTACTTC. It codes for CASSKPSLSPYEQYF.

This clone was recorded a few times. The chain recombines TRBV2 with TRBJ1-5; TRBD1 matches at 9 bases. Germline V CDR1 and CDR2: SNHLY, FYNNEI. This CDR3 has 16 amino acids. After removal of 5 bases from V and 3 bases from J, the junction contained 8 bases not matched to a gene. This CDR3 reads CASSLPGTGTNQPQHF. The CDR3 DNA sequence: TGTGCCAGCAGTTTGCCCGGGACAGGGACCAATCAGCCCCAGCATTTT. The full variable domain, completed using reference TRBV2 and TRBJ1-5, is EPEVTQTPSHQVTQMGQEVILRCVPISNHLYFYWYRQILGQKVEFLVSFYNNEISEKSEIFDDQFSVERPDGSNFTLKIRSTKLEDSAMYFCASSLPGTGTNQPQHFGDGTRLSIL.

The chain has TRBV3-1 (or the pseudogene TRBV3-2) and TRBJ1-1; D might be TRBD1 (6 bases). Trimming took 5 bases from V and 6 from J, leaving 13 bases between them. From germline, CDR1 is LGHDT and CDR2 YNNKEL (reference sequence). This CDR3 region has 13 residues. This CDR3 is CASSGQTLAEAFF. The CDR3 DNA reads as TGTGCCAGCAGCGGACAGACATTGGCTGAAGCTTTCTTT.

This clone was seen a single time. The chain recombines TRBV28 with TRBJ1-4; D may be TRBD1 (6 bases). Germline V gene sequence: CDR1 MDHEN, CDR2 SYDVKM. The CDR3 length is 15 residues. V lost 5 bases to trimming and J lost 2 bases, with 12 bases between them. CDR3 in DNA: TGTGCCAGCAGTCTTGGACAGCCCACTAATGAAAAACTGTTTTTT. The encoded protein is CASSLGQPTNEKLFF.

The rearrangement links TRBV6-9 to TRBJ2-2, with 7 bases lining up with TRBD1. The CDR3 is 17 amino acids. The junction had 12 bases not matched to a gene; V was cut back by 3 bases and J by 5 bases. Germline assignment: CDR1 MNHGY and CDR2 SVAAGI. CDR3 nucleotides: TGTGCCAGCAGTTACCGGACAGGTAAGCAAGGAACCGGGGAGCTGTTTTTT. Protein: CASSYRTGKQGTGELFF.

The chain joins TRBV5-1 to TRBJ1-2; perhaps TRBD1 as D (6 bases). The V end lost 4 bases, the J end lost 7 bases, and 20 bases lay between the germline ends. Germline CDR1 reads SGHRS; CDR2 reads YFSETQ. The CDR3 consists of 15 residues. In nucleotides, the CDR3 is TGCGCCAGCAGCGTACAGGGTATGTCGGAATTTGGCTACACCTTC. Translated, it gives CASSVQGMSEFGYTF.

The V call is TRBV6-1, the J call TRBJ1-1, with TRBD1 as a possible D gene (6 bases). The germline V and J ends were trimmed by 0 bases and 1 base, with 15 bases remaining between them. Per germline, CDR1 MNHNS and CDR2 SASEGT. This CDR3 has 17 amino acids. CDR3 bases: TGTGCCAGCAGTGAAGCGCGATGGGGACAAGAGAACACTGAAGCTTTCTTT. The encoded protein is CASSEARWGQENTEAFF.

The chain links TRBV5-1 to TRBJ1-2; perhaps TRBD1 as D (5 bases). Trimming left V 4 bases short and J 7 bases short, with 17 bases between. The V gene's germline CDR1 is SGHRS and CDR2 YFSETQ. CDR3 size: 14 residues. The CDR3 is CASSQGGSGSGYTF. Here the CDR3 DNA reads TGCGCCAGCAGCCAGGGAGGCAGCGGGAGTGGCTACACCTTC.

CDR3: CASSSDRGDTQYF. CDR3 nucleotide sequence: TGTGCCAGCAGTTCAGACAGGGGAGATACGCAGTATTTT. The V and J genes are TRBV2 and TRBJ2-3; 8 bases align to TRBD1. Losses at the gene ends were 5 bases for V and 5 bases for J; bases not matched to a gene: 3. This CDR3 has 13 residues. The germline V gene encodes CDR1 SNHLY and CDR2 FYNNEI.